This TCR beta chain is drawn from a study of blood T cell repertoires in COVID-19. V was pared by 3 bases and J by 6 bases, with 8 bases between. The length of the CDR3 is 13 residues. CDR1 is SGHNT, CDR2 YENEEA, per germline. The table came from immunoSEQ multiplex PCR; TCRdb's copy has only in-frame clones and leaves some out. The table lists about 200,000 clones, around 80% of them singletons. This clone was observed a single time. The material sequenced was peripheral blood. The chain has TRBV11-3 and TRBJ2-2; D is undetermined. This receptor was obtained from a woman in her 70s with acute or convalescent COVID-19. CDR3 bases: TGTGCCAGCAGCTTTGTCCCATCCGGGGAGCTGTTTTTT. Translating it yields CASSFVPSGELFF.